This T cell receptor beta chain was sequenced during a study of CD8 T cells in Susac syndrome. Random hexamers were used to reverse transcribe the RNA input (about 0.5 to 1 ug). TCRdb processed the immunoSEQ multiplex PCR reads anew with MiXCR; each CDR3 protein has one entry. The table includes around 280,000 distinct CDR3 sequences, 92% detected once. The germline CDR1 and CDR2 sequences are SGHNT and YENEEA. There are 15 residues in the CDR3. V trimming: 4 bases; J trimming: 8 bases; junction bases outside the gene matches: 10. The TCR originated in a human donor with multiple sclerosis. V gene TRBV11-3 combines with J gene TRBJ1-3; 8 nucleotides align to TRBD1. The material sequenced was CD4+ T cells from PBMCs. CDR3 coding DNA: TGTGCCAGCAGCTGGGACAGGCCTGAAGAGGACACCATATATTTT. This gives the protein CASSWDRPEEDTIYF.